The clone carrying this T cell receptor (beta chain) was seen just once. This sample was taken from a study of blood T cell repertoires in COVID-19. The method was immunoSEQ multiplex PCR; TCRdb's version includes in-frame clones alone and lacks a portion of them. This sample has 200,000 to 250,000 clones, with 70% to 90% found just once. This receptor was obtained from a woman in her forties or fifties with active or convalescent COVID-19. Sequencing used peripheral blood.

The DNA for the CDR3 is TGTGCCAGCAGTGGACAGTTACCTCAGCCCCAGCATTTT. It translates to CASSGQLPQPQHF. The gene calls are TRBV2 and TRBJ1-5; TRBD1 is a possible D gene (5 bases). V was trimmed by 4 bases and J by 6 bases, leaving 10 bases between them. This CDR3 spans 13 amino acids. Germline CDR1 and CDR2: SNHLY and FYNNEI.